The TCR beta chain described here comes from a study of CD8+ T cells in alopecia areata. Background on the study: Tofacitinib exposure lasted 6 to 18 months, followed by 6 months off drug.

V lost 3 bases to trimming and J lost 8 bases, with 14 bases between them. This CDR3 has 14 residues. Germline values: CDR1 MGHRA, CDR2 YSYEKL. By proportion, this clone is medium-sized. Its antigen is as yet unknown. Study-wide results and limits: Lesional scalp exceeded normal scalp in clonality, especially in alopecia totalis/universalis.

Reverse transcribed after extraction, RNA yielded cDNA as the sequencing template. Clones were sequenced by immunoSEQ multiplex PCR, and TCRdb holds only the in-frame ones, with some missing. The sample records about 70,000 clones, about 45% being singletons. V usage is TRBV4-1 and J usage is TRBJ2-1; D may be TRBD1 or TRBD2 (7 bases each). The clonotype comes from a human donor with alopecia areata. The sample in question was CD8+ T cells sorted from blood, obtained at week 0. CDR3 in DNA: TGCGCCAGCAGCCATAGTGCAGGGGGGGATGAGCAGTTCTTC. It codes for CASSHSAGGDEQFF.